The 21 T cell receptor beta chains given below trace back to one sample, sequenced in a study of OX40 agonist ivuxolimab in advanced cancers. The table came from immunoSEQ multiplex PCR; TCRdb's copy has only in-frame clones and leaves some out. The top ten clones hold approximately 9.9% of a sample with 70,000 to 85,000 clones, 94% of them seen once. Material: CD4+ or CD8+ T cells sorted from blood, obtained in a trial of the OX40 agonist ivuxolimab. Receptors were obtained from an adult with an advanced solid tumor such as melanoma, head and neck, liver or kidney cancer.

This sequence joins TRBV9 and TRBJ2-1; D uncertain. CDR3 length: 12 residues. Germline-derived CDR1 and CDR2 are SGDLS and YYNGEE. Between the trimmed V and J ends, which lost 0 bases and 5 bases, there was a span of 3 bases. Here the CDR3 reads CASSVGNNEQFF. CDR3 DNA sequence: TGTGCCAGCAGCGTAGGGAACAATGAGCAGTTCTTC.

The CDR3 here is CASSLRQISYEQYF. CDR3 nucleotides: TGTGCCAGCAGTTTACGTCAGATCTCCTACGAGCAGTACTTC. The rearrangement joins TRBV28 to TRBJ2-7; D gene uncertain. Trimming pared 2 bases from V and 0 bases from J, leaving 8 bases between. The CDR3 contains 14 residues. Germline values: CDR1 MDHEN, CDR2 SYDVKM. The full variable domain, completed using reference TRBV28 and TRBJ2-7, is DVKVTQSSRYLVKRTGEKVFLECVQDMDHENMFWYRQDPGLGLRLIYFSYDVKMKEKGDIPEGYSVSREKKERFSLILESASTNQTSMYLCASSLRQISYEQYFGPGTRLTVT.

The chain couples TRBV4-3 to TRBJ1-1, with 10 bases that match TRBD1. V shed 2 bases and J 7 bases; nucleotides not matched to a gene: 7. The germline CDR1 and CDR2 sequences are LGHNA and YSLEER. This CDR3 spans 15 amino acids. The CDR3 nucleotides are TGCGCCAGCAGCCAACGGAAGACAGGGGGCGTTGAAGCTTTCTTT. This encodes CASSQRKTGGVEAFF.

This clone came up once. The chain couples TRBV11-3 to TRBJ2-7; D unclear. This CDR3 has 13 amino acids. Germline CDR1 is SGHNT and CDR2 is YENEEA. With 6 bases removed from V and 0 bases from J, the gap between germline ends came to 9 bases. CDR3: CASSMTSSYEQYF. As DNA, the CDR3 is TGTGCCAGCAGTATGACCAGCTCCTACGAGCAGTACTTC.

V is TRBV7-2 and J is TRBJ2-7, with 7 bases aligning to TRBD1. V gave up 5 bases and J gave up 3 bases; unmatched junction bases: 10. The CDR3 spans 15 residues. Germline V gene data show CDR1 as SGHTA and CDR2 as FQGNSA. The CDR3 is CASSPAVGQVYEQYF. The CDR3 DNA reads TGTGCCAGCAGCCCCGCCGTTGGACAGGTCTACGAGCAGTACTTC.

The chain combines TRBV7-9 with TRBJ1-1; perhaps TRBD1 as D (6 bases). The CDR3 extends over 12 amino acids. CDR1 and CDR2 from the germline V gene are SEHNR and FQNEAQ (reference sequence). Trimming removed 3 bases from V and 11 bases from J, with 13 bases in between. The CDR3 coding sequence is TGTGCCAGCAGCTTCGGGACACCCGGGGCTTTCTTT. It encodes CASSFGTPGAFF.

The gene calls are TRBV28 and TRBJ1-6, with 7 bases matching TRBD1. The CDR3 sequence is 15 residues long. J gave up 5 bases and V 2 bases, and 3 bases lay outside the gene matches. Germline-derived CDR1 and CDR2 are MDHEN and SYDVKM. CDR3 nucleotides: TGTGCCAGCAGTTTAGGGGACAGAAATAATTCACCCCTCCACTTT. Residues: CASSLGDRNNSPLHF.

The genes are TRBV4-1 and TRBJ1-1; TRBD1 is a possible D gene (5 bases). The CDR3 totals 16 residues. Germline V CDR1 and CDR2: MGHRA, YSYEKL. The V end was cut by 3 bases, the J end by 1 base, with 15 bases between. CDR3 sequence: CASSQPSGFGNTEAFF. The DNA of the CDR3 is TGCGCCAGCAGCCAGCCCTCAGGGTTTGGGAACACTGAAGCTTTCTTT.

This sequence joins TRBV29-1 and TRBJ2-7; D gene ambiguous. Trimming shortened V by 4 bases and J by 3 bases, and 7 bases separated the two germline ends. Germline V gene sequence: CDR1 SQVTM, CDR2 ANQGSEA. The CDR3 has 11 residues. This chain's CDR3 is CSVVTGYEQYF. As DNA, the CDR3 is TGCAGCGTTGTGACCGGCTACGAGCAGTACTTC.

V is TRBV5-1 and J is TRBJ2-1; TRBD2 matches 10 bases. CDR1 SGHRS and CDR2 YFSETQ come from the germline V gene. V lost 3 bases to trimming and J lost 2 bases; unmatched junction nucleotides: 5. The CDR3 runs 16 residues. The CDR3 region has the DNA TGCGCCAGCAGCTGGTTCACTAGCGGGACCTACAATGAGCAGTTCTTC. Protein sequence: CASSWFTSGTYNEQFF. The full variable domain, in which reference TRBV5-1 and TRBJ2-1 provide the parts outside the CDR3, is KAGVTQTPRYLIKTRGQQVTLSCSPISGHRSVSWYQQTPGQGLQFLFEYFSETQRNKGNFPGRFSGRQFSNSRSEMNVSTLELGDSALYLCASSWFTSGTYNEQFFGPGTRLTVL.

The V and J genes are TRBV5-6 and TRBJ1-2; D uncertain. Trimming shortened V by 2 bases and J by 3 bases, and 17 bases separated the two germline ends. The CDR3 consists of 16 residues. CDR1 and CDR2 (germline): SGHDT, YYEEEE. The CDR3 DNA reads as TGTGCCAGCAGCTTTTCCCTGTCGGAGTCTTACTATGGCTACACCTTC. The encoded protein is CASSFSLSESYYGYTF.

V and J are TRBV7-3 and TRBJ2-1; D gene uncertain. V was clipped by 4 bases and J by 0 bases, with 16 bases between them. CDR1 and CDR2 from the germline V gene are SGHTA and FQGTGA. This CDR3 is built from 17 residues. The CDR3 here is CASSSKRGGPSYNEQFF. The DNA of the CDR3 is TGTGCCAGCAGCTCTAAGCGCGGCGGACCCTCCTACAATGAGCAGTTCTTC.

The chain is built from TRBV7-9 and TRBJ2-1, with 7 bases fitting TRBD2. CDR1 is SEHNR and CDR2 is FQNEAQ in the germline V gene (reference sequence). This CDR3 is built from 12 residues. Trimming at V came to 1 base and at J to 16 bases, leaving 7 bases not matched to a gene. The CDR3 DNA sequence: TGTGCCAGCAGCTTAGGGCGCCTAGCGGATTTCTTC. Translated: CASSLGRLADFF.

This chain links TRBV2 with TRBJ1-5, with TRBD1 identical over 9 bases. The CDR3 has 11 residues. J gave up 13 bases and V 8 bases, and 6 bases lay outside the gene matches. Per the germline V gene, CDR1 is SNHLY and CDR2 is FYNNEI. CDR3 nucleotides: TGTGCCAGCTCCGGGACAGGGTTTCAGCATTTT. Its protein product is CASSGTGFQHF.

This clone appeared a single time. The chain is built from TRBV4-1 and TRBJ2-7, with 15 bases matching TRBD2. Losses at the gene ends were 3 bases for V and 5 bases for J; bases not matched to a gene: 2. The CDR3 length is 15 residues. CDR1 is MGHRA and CDR2 is YSYEKL in the germline V gene. The CDR3 DNA is TGCGCCAGCAGCCAGGGACTAGCGGGAGGTGACGAGCAGTACTTC. It yields the protein CASSQGLAGGDEQYF.

The chain combines TRBV4-1 with TRBJ2-1; D not resolved. The CDR3 length is 19 residues. V lost 2 bases and J lost 0, with 20 bases in between. Germline loops: CDR1 MGHRA, CDR2 YSYEKL. The CDR3: CASSQRGGRGRSSYNEQFF. The DNA for the CDR3 is TGCGCCAGCAGCCAAAGAGGCGGTCGCGGACGAAGCTCCTACAATGAGCAGTTCTTC.

This sequence joins TRBV4-1 and TRBJ2-2; D gene uncertain. Germline CDR1 reads MGHRA; CDR2 reads YSYEKL. Between the trimmed V and J ends, which lost 4 bases and 4 bases, there was a span of 10 bases. The length of the CDR3 is 14 residues. The CDR3 coding sequence is TGCGCCAGCAGCCCCGGACCGTTCACCGGGGAGCTGTTTTTT. Translated: CASSPGPFTGELFF.

The V and J genes are TRBV29-1 and TRBJ1-1; D not resolved. Trimming pared 5 bases from V and 2 bases from J, leaving 9 bases between. Germline CDR1 reads SQVTM; CDR2 reads ANQGSEA. The CDR3 sequence is 12 residues long. The CDR3 loop reads CSVTWYNTEAFF. CDR3 nucleotides: TGCAGCGTTACCTGGTACAACACTGAAGCTTTCTTT.

This chain links TRBV6-5 with TRBJ1-1; 10 positions agree with TRBD1. Germline V gene sequence: CDR1 MNHEY, CDR2 SVGAGI. The CDR3 totals 14 residues. Trimming took 2 bases from V and 7 from J; bases not matched to a gene: 4. The CDR3: CASSYADRGSEAFF. The CDR3 nucleotides read TGTGCCAGCAGTTACGCGGACAGGGGGAGTGAAGCTTTCTTT.

The chain has TRBV30 and TRBJ2-1; TRBD2 matches 8 bases. CDR3 size: 15 residues. Germline values: CDR1 GTSNPN, CDR2 SVGIG (reference sequence). Unmatched junction bases numbered 12, after V lost 3 bases and J lost 8 bases. CDR3 DNA: TGTGCCTGGAGAGGTAGAGCGGGAGTATTCGATGAGCAGTTCTTC. This sequence encodes CAWRGRAGVFDEQFF.

The chain couples TRBV4-3 to TRBJ2-7, with D perhaps matching TRBD1 or TRBD2 (7 bases each). Trimming cost V 1 base and J 4 bases, with 23 bases left between them. CDR3 length: 18 amino acids. The germline V gene has CDR1 LGHNA and CDR2 YSLEER. CDR3 amino acids: CASSQVVPGGGGQYEQYF. The CDR3 DNA sequence: TGCGCCAGCAGCCAAGTCGTCCCCGGGGGAGGGGGCCAGTACGAGCAGTACTTC.